This TCR beta chain was captured by sequencing in a study of type 1 and type 2 diabetes patients. Study-wide context: CD4+ or CD8+ T cells were positively selected from PBMCs with microbeads.

Germline V lookup: CDR1 MNHEY, CDR2 SVGAGI. CDR3 size: 16 residues. The V end lost 5 bases, the J end lost 4 bases, and 20 bases lay between the germline ends. Amplification started from genomic DNA. Multiplex PCR with 30 forward and 13 reverse primers amplified the TCR beta CDR3. One entry per CDR3 protein, called by TCRdb with MiXCR from the multiplex PCR reads. The sample lists under 300,000 distinct CDR3 sequences; roughly 48% were seen once. Only a few counts were recorded for this clonotype. Its antigen is unknown. Overall study results and limits: Some T1D-only expanded clones might appear in more T2D or control samples.

The V and J genes are TRBV6-5 and TRBJ2-5, with a possible D match to TRBD2 (6 bases). This sequence was found in a man aged 18 to 30 with type 2 diabetes. The sequenced material came from peripheral blood mononuclear cells (PBMCs). In nucleotides, the CDR3 is TGTGCCAGCAGTAGGGGCTCTAGAATAGCGGCAGAGACCCAGTACTTC. It specifies CASSRGSRIAAETQYF.